This T cell receptor beta chain appears in the sequencing data of a study of blood T cell repertoires in COVID-19. Authors' methods: How many nucleated cells were present was estimated from reference gene primer amplification. Clones were read by immunoSEQ multiplex PCR, and TCRdb kept only the in-frame ones, dropping some. Clone size and the V and J calls come from that table; the DNA yielded D and trimming. Found here are more than 200,000 clones, less than 90% of them singletons; the top ten hold around 1.8%. About this clone: This same CDR3 is encoded by further DNA sequences in the sample.

Germline assignment: CDR1 SGHAT and CDR2 FQNNGV. V shed 1 base and J shed 4 bases, with 5 bases lying between them. This CDR3 spans 12 amino acids. The sample was peripheral blood. The sequence was collected from a young man with active or convalescent COVID-19. J is TRBJ2-7 and V is TRBV11-2; the D is unclear. This chain's CDR3 is CASSLGQYEQYF. The CDR3, as DNA: TGTGCCAGCAGCTTAGGACAATACGAGCAGTACTTC.